Considering frequency, the clone carrying this TCR beta chain is medium-sized. The target antigen is unknown. This entry belongs to a study of human CD8 memory T cell subsets. UMI-labeled 5' RACE was the method by which TCR beta libraries were made. TCRdb re-called the 5' RACE reads, yielding one record per CDR3 amino acid sequence without DNA. The sample's table shows roughly 5,000 distinct CDR3 sequences. Germline CDR1 SGHVS, CDR2 FQNEAQ. The length of the CDR3 is 13 residues. Points from the study as a whole: Diversity, measured as normalized Shannon-Wiener diversity, was similarly high in stem-like memory and precursor exhausted T cells. Effector memory cells did not share this.

The sequencing sample was made of CD8+ T cells from PBMCs. The V and J genes are TRBV7-8 and TRBJ2-7; with no DNA, the TCRdb D assignment of TRBD1 cannot be verified. The TCR sequence derives from a human donor in good health. CDR3 residues: CASSPDSRYEQYF.